Below, 5 T cell receptor beta chains from the same sample are listed, as sequenced in a study of a mutant IDH1 vaccine in newly diagnosed glioma. Antigen specificity for these receptors is unknown. Time point of the sample: week 47, end of study. Every single dose of the vaccine, 300 ug of mutant IDH1 20-mer peptide, came with topical imiquimod. Only in-frame clones appear in the TCRdb table, and some are missing; sequencing was by immunoSEQ multiplex PCR. Of 50,000 to 70,000 clones listed, 83% were seen once; the top ten hold 3% to 3.5%. This material consisted of PBMCs, taken from a glioma patient whose treatment included an IDH1 peptide vaccine. Receptors were obtained from a woman aged 45-65 years with glioma.

This clone was detected once. The chain recombines TRBV7-3 with TRBJ2-1; no definite D call. The V end was cut by 5 bases, the J end by 0 bases, with 8 bases between. There are 14 residues in the CDR3. CDR1 SGHTA and CDR2 FQGTGA come from the germline V gene. In DNA form, the CDR3 reads TGTGCCAGCAGCCTTCAGCCCTCCTACAATGAGCAGTTCTTC. It encodes CASSLQPSYNEQFF.

The chain recombines TRBV6-4 with TRBJ2-1; D is possibly TRBD2 (5 bases). CDR1 is MRHNA, CDR2 SNTAGT, per germline. V was pared by 0 bases and J by 5 bases, with 8 bases between. The CDR3 sequence is 14 residues long. The CDR3 sequence: CASSDSLEHNEQFF. DNA of the CDR3: TGTGCCAGCAGTGACTCACTAGAACACAATGAGCAGTTCTTC.

This chain connects TRBV2 to TRBJ1-6, with TRBD1 matching over 10 bases. The CDR3 has 14 amino acids. Germline CDR1 is SNHLY and CDR2 is FYNNEI. J gave up 7 bases and V 8 bases, and 5 bases lay outside the gene matches. This CDR3 is CASSGDRGNSPLHF. The CDR3 DNA is TGTGCCAGCTCGGGGGACAGGGGCAATTCACCCCTCCACTTT.

The rearrangement joins TRBV4-1 to TRBJ2-5; D is ambiguous. The CDR3 is 13 residues long. Per germline, CDR1 MGHRA and CDR2 YSYEKL. The germline V and J ends were trimmed by 4 bases and 1 base, with 7 bases remaining between them. The CDR3 DNA sequence: TGCGCCAGCAGCCGCGAAGTCCAAGAGACCCAGTACTTC. This gives the protein CASSREVQETQYF.

The rearrangement joins TRBV30 to TRBJ2-2, with D perhaps matching TRBD1 (6 bases). This CDR3 contains 15 residues. In germline, CDR1 is GTSNPN, CDR2 SVGIG (reference sequence). Deletions cut 0 bases from V and 6 bases from J, with 14 bases between. The CDR3: CAWSVQGEDSGELFF. For the CDR3, the DNA is TGTGCCTGGAGTGTACAGGGAGAGGATTCCGGGGAGCTGTTTTTT.